The 2 T cell receptor beta chains presented below share a single source sample, sequenced in a study of cytomegalovirus exposure and HLA in healthy donors. 60 Vbeta and 13 Jbeta primers were used in PCR. Clones were read by immunoSEQ multiplex PCR, and TCRdb kept only the in-frame ones, dropping some. The profile covers more than 95,000 clones, with under 80% appearing a single time and 4% taken by the ten largest. Sequenced: PBMCs. The receptors stem from a man aged 35 to 55 in good health and CMV-seropositive.

This clone was counted once. The CDR3 coding sequence is TGTGCCAGCGGCATCCCCTCTGGAAACACCATATATTTT. Translated, it gives CASGIPSGNTIYF. The chain combines TRBV9 with TRBJ1-3; D is uncertain. The V and J ends lost 7 bases and 0 bases respectively, with 8 bases between them. The CDR3 extends over 13 amino acids. CDR1 is SGDLS and CDR2 is YYNGEE in the germline V gene.

The V and J genes are TRBV12-5 and TRBJ2-3; 9 bases match TRBD1. V gave up 5 bases and J gave up 3 bases; unmatched junction bases: 6. The CDR3 is made up of 15 amino acids. Germline-derived CDR1 and CDR2 are LGHNT and FRNRAP. CDR3 coding DNA: TGTGCTAGTGGTCCCCGGGACAGGGTTACAGATACGCAGTATTTT. Its translation: CASGPRDRVTDTQYF.